This T cell receptor beta chain derives from a study of blood T cell repertoires in COVID-19. Whole-study context: Both acute and convalescent COVID-19 samples were obtained from the United States, Italy and Spain.

The V end lost 0 bases, the J end lost 2 bases, and 13 bases lay between the germline ends. The CDR3 consists of 17 residues. The germline CDR1 and CDR2 sequences are LGHDT and YNNKEL (reference sequence). Enrollment of patients from Seattle took place during active infection, with longitudinal follow-up. In the original workflow: Amplification of reference gene primers was used by the study to estimate nucleated cell counts. Sequencing was performed with immunoSEQ multiplex PCR; in TCRdb, only in-frame clones are kept and a portion is missing. V and J calls and clone size are those listed in that table; D and trimming were worked out from the DNA. Of 210,000 or so clones in the sample, under 85% are singletons; the top ten hold roughly 1.3%.

This sequence joins TRBV3-1 (or the pseudogene TRBV3-2) and TRBJ2-2; the D gene is possibly TRBD2 (5 bases). Sequencing was carried out using peripheral blood. The origin of this receptor is a young woman with COVID-19, enrolled during active disease. CDR3 protein: CASSQEVRLSNTGELFF. CDR3 bases: TGTGCCAGCAGCCAAGAGGTCCGACTATCAAACACCGGGGAGCTGTTTTTT.